The 32 T cell receptor beta chains below come from one sample, sequenced in a study of CD8+ T cells in alopecia areata. Treatment described: oral pan-JAK inhibitor, 5-10 mg twice daily. Extracted RNA was reverse transcribed, and the resulting cDNA served as sequencing template. The method was immunoSEQ multiplex PCR; TCRdb's version includes in-frame clones alone and lacks a portion of them. Among some 170,000 clones listed, 50% to 75% were seen once. Sequenced material: CD4+ T cells sorted from blood, taken between weeks 55 and 65, from a patient treated with tofacitinib. The receptors come from a human donor with alopecia areata.

This clone has more than one count but fewer than ten. The CDR3 DNA reads as TGTGCCACCAGCAGAGATGGGGGGCGGGAGACCCAGTACTTC. It yields the protein CATSRDGGRETQYF. The rearrangement links TRBV15 to TRBJ2-5; D possibly uses TRBD1 or TRBD2 (6 bases each). The CDR3 is 14 amino acids. The germline V gene encodes CDR1 LNHNV and CDR2 YYDKDF (reference sequence). V lost 0 bases and J 5 bases, leaving 10 bases between the germline ends.

V usage is TRBV7-9 and J usage is TRBJ1-1, with D perhaps TRBD1 (5 bases). CDR3 size: 15 residues. Germline V gives CDR1 SEHNR, CDR2 FQNEAQ (reference sequence). The germline V and J ends were trimmed by 5 bases and 1 base, with 14 bases remaining between them. The CDR3 is CASSAGTATNTEAFF. DNA of the CDR3: TGTGCCAGCAGCGCCGGGACTGCCACGAACACTGAAGCTTTCTTT.

J is TRBJ2-7 and V is TRBV7-2; D is possibly TRBD1 (5 bases). CDR1 is SGHTA and CDR2 is FQGNSA in the germline V gene. The CDR3 loop spans 16 amino acids. V lost 0 bases and J 5 bases, leaving 17 bases between the germline ends. In DNA form, the CDR3 reads TGTGCCAGCAGCTTAGCGCAGGGTTTCCCGCCCGACGAGCAGTACTTC. Its protein product is CASSLAQGFPPDEQYF.

CDR3 amino acids: CASSTPTSGENTQYF. The CDR3 DNA follows: TGTGCCAGCAGCACCCCGACTAGCGGGGAAAATACGCAGTATTTT. The genes are TRBV7-2 and TRBJ2-3; 11 nucleotides line up with TRBD2. The CDR3 contains 15 residues. The ends lost 5 bases at V and 7 bases at J; junction bases unmatched: 8. Germline V gene data show CDR1 as SGHTA and CDR2 as FQGNSA.

The genes are TRBV30 and TRBJ2-7, with D possibly being TRBD2 (6 bases). From germline, CDR1 is GTSNPN and CDR2 SVGIG (reference sequence). Trimming left V 5 bases short and J 0 bases short, with 14 bases between. CDR3 length: 14 residues. The CDR3 is CAWGRSTSSYEQYF. CDR3 nucleotide sequence: TGTGCCTGGGGGCGATCGACTAGCTCCTACGAGCAGTACTTC. Full variable domain (missing parts from reference TRBV30 and TRBJ2-7): SQTIHQWPATLVQPVGSPLSLECTVEGTSNPNLYWYRQAAGRGLQLLFYSVGIGQISSEVPQNLSASRPQDRQFILSSKKLLLSDSGFYLCAWGRSTSSYEQYFGPGTRLTVT.

The chain recombines TRBV29-1 with TRBJ2-7; D possibly matches TRBD1 or TRBD2 (6 bases each). The V end lost 3 bases, the J end lost 2 bases, and 17 bases lay between the germline ends. Germline values: CDR1 SQVTM, CDR2 ANQGSEA. CDR3 length: 15 residues. CDR3 nucleotides: TGCAGCGTTGAGCGGGTGATGCGGGACACCTACGAGCAGTACTTC. It codes for CSVERVMRDTYEQYF.

The chain employs TRBV9 and TRBJ1-2; 7 bases are shared with TRBD1. The junction had 8 bases not matched to a gene; V was cut back by 5 bases and J by 4 bases. The CDR3 consists of 14 residues. Germline CDR1 SGDLS, CDR2 YYNGEE. The CDR3 DNA reads TGTGCCAGCAGTCTAACAGGGGAGTCCTATGGCTACACCTTC. Its protein is CASSLTGESYGYTF.

This chain uses TRBV29-1 with TRBJ2-5; no clear D gene. V shed 4 bases and J shed 2 bases, with 11 bases lying between them. CDR1 and CDR2 from the germline V gene are SQVTM and ANQGSEA. There are 13 residues in the CDR3. DNA for the CDR3: TGCAGCGTTGGTGACGGTCGACAAGAGACCCAGTACTTC. Protein sequence: CSVGDGRQETQYF.

The CDR3 sequence: CASIPLGVGNTEAFF. CDR3 bases: TGTGCCAGCATCCCCTTAGGGGTCGGAAACACTGAAGCTTTCTTT. The gene calls are TRBV27 and TRBJ1-1; perhaps TRBD1 as D (5 bases). Germline lookup yields CDR1 MNHEY and CDR2 SMNVEV (reference sequence). There are 15 residues in the CDR3. Trimming took 7 bases from V and 2 from J, leaving 17 bases between them.

The V gene is TRBV25-1, the J gene TRBJ2-7; D possibly corresponds to TRBD1 (7 bases). Germline V gene sequence: CDR1 MGHDK, CDR2 SYGVNS. V lost 7 bases, J lost 6 bases, and 10 bases lay in between. This CDR3 contains 11 residues. In DNA form, the CDR3 reads TGTGCCAGCACAGGGGGAGGCGAGCAGTACTTC. As protein: CASTGGGEQYF.

CDR3 DNA: TGCGCCAGCAGCCAGGCTCTGGGACAGGGGAAAGCCGGGGAGCTGTTTTTT. It specifies CASSQALGQGKAGELFF. The chain couples TRBV4-1 to TRBJ2-2, with 10 bases lining up with TRBD1. Germline assignment: CDR1 MGHRA and CDR2 YSYEKL. The CDR3 extends over 17 amino acids. V was clipped by 3 bases and J by 6 bases; unmatched bases: 10.

The V call is TRBV7-9, the J call TRBJ2-3, with D uncertain. Germline V lookup: CDR1 SEHNR, CDR2 FQNEAQ (reference sequence). The CDR3 is made up of 11 amino acids. V gave up 6 bases and J gave up 2 bases, with 3 bases separating them. The CDR3 nucleotides are TGTGCCAGCAGTCACACAGATACGCAGTATTTT. The encoded protein is CASSHTDTQYF.

The V and J genes are TRBV19 and TRBJ1-6, with a possible D match to TRBD1 (5 bases). The CDR3 is made up of 15 amino acids. The V end was cut by 1 base, the J end by 7 bases, with 11 bases between. The germline V gene encodes CDR1 LNHDA and CDR2 SQIVND (reference sequence). The CDR3 DNA reads TGTGCCAGTAGTATAGCGGGGGGTTCGAATTCACCCCTCCACTTT. As protein: CASSIAGGSNSPLHF.

This clone has just a few counts. The J gene is TRBJ2-6, the V gene TRBV5-1; D unresolved. V was clipped by 2 bases and J by 3 bases, with 3 bases between them. The CDR3 is 13 amino acids. Germline values: CDR1 SGHRS, CDR2 YFSETQ. The CDR3 bases are TGCGCCAGCAGCTTAGATGGGGCCAACGTCCTGACTTTC. This encodes CASSLDGANVLTF.

The V and J genes are TRBV2 and TRBJ2-7; no firm D call. In germline, CDR1 is SNHLY, CDR2 FYNNEI. With 0 bases removed from V and 2 bases from J, the gap between germline ends came to 11 bases. This CDR3 comprises 15 residues. The CDR3 protein is CASSEAPHGTYEQYF. The CDR3 coding sequence is TGTGCCAGCAGTGAAGCGCCCCACGGCACCTACGAGCAGTACTTC.

This chain connects TRBV29-1 to TRBJ1-2, with 8 bases matching TRBD1. The V gene end was trimmed by 5 bases and the J gene end by 4 bases; junction bases not matched to a gene: 6. The germline CDR1 and CDR2 sequences are SQVTM and ANQGSEA. The CDR3 extends over 13 amino acids. The CDR3 protein is CSVHGQGGYGYTF. CDR3 nucleotide sequence: TGCAGCGTTCATGGACAGGGAGGCTATGGCTACACCTTC.

The rearrangement joins TRBV14 to TRBJ2-1; D remains unclear. V gave up 4 bases and J gave up 6 bases, with 4 bases separating them. Germline-derived CDR1 and CDR2 are SGHDN and FVKESK. The CDR3 contains 11 residues. CDR3: CASSRSNEQFF. In DNA, the CDR3 is TGTGCCAGCAGCCGGAGCAATGAGCAGTTCTTC.

The V call is TRBV10-3, the J call TRBJ2-7; the D gene is possibly TRBD2 (5 bases). This CDR3 has 12 amino acids. The V gene's germline CDR1 is ENHRY and CDR2 SYGVKD. Trimming removed 6 bases at V and 0 bases at J, with 6 bases between. CDR3 loop: CAIRGSSYEQYF. The CDR3 DNA follows: TGTGCCATCAGAGGGAGCTCCTACGAGCAGTACTTC.

J is TRBJ2-1 and V is TRBV7-9, with D maybe TRBD2 (6 bases). With 0 bases removed from V and 12 bases from J, the gap between germline ends came to 15 bases. CDR1 SEHNR and CDR2 FQNEAQ come from the germline V gene (reference sequence). There are 14 residues in the CDR3. CDR3: CASSLAQLAHGQFF. As DNA, the CDR3 is TGTGCCAGCAGCTTAGCGCAACTAGCCCATGGGCAGTTCTTC. The full variable domain, completed using reference TRBV7-9 and TRBJ2-1, is DTGVSQNPRHKITKRGQNVTFRCDPISEHNRLYWYRQTLGQGPEFLTYFQNEAQLEKSRLLSDRFSAERPKGSFSTLEIQRTEQGDSAMYLCASSLAQLAHGQFFGPGTRLTVL.

This clone was seen only a few times. The CDR3 loop is CASSNTGKGGYQPQHF. The CDR3 DNA reads TGTGCCAGCAGTAATACAGGAAAGGGGGGATATCAGCCCCAGCATTTT. V gene TRBV27 combines with J gene TRBJ1-5, with TRBD1 as a possible D gene (6 bases). Germline-derived CDR1 and CDR2 are MNHEY and SMNVEV (reference sequence). This CDR3 comprises 16 residues. Trimming took 5 bases from V and 5 from J, leaving 19 bases between them.

This clone occurred a few times. The CDR3, as DNA: TGTGCCAGCAGCATACAGGGTCCTCCCTACGAGCAGTACTTC. Protein: CASSIQGPPYEQYF. The V call is TRBV7-9, the J call TRBJ2-7, with D possibly being TRBD1 (6 bases). CDR1 and CDR2 (germline): SEHNR, FQNEAQ (reference sequence). This CDR3 is built from 14 residues. V was clipped by 5 bases and J by 2 bases, with 13 bases between them.

The chain combines TRBV7-2 with TRBJ2-3, with 10 positions matching TRBD2. There are 15 residues in the CDR3. CDR1 is SGHTA and CDR2 is FQGNSA in the germline V gene. J was trimmed by 6 bases and V by 4 bases; bases with no gene match: 7. The CDR3 region has the DNA TGTGCCAGCAGCTGGAGCGGGGGGGCCAGGGATACGCAGTATTTT. Translating it yields CASSWSGGARDTQYF.

V usage is TRBV25-1 and J usage is TRBJ2-1; 9 nucleotides match TRBD1. The germline V gene encodes CDR1 MGHDK and CDR2 SYGVNS. The CDR3 has 15 amino acids. J lost 2 bases, V lost 6 bases, and 5 bases had no gene match. The CDR3 DNA is TGTGCCAGCAGCCCGACAGGGGGACCCTACAATGAGCAGTTCTTC. Residues: CASSPTGGPYNEQFF.

This clone was recorded once. The chain joins TRBV5-1 to TRBJ2-2, with a tentative D call TRBD1 (5 bases). From germline, CDR1 is SGHRS and CDR2 YFSETQ. The CDR3 is 15 residues long. Trimming cost V 0 bases and J 2 bases, with 8 bases left between them. The chain's CDR3 is CASSLDRSNTGELFF. The CDR3 DNA is TGCGCCAGCAGCTTGGACAGGTCAAACACCGGGGAGCTGTTTTTT. The full variable domain, with the rest looked up from reference TRBV5-1 and TRBJ2-2, is KAGVTQTPRYLIKTRGQQVTLSCSPISGHRSVSWYQQTPGQGLQFLFEYFSETQRNKGNFPGRFSGRQFSNSRSEMNVSTLELGDSALYLCASSLDRSNTGELFFGEGSRLTVL.

The V call is TRBV29-1, the J call TRBJ1-2; possible D gene TRBD1, 5 bases. Germline CDR1 SQVTM, CDR2 ANQGSEA. V lost 4 bases and J 6 bases, leaving 12 bases between the germline ends. The CDR3 is 12 residues long. This CDR3 is CSVAGFRNGYTF. The CDR3 DNA reads as TGCAGCGTTGCAGGGTTTAGGAATGGCTACACCTTC. The variable domain in full, with the rest retrieved from reference TRBV29-1 and TRBJ1-2, is SAVISQKPSRDICQRGTSLTIQCQVDSQVTMMFWYRQQPGQSLTLIATANQGSEATYESGFVIDKFPISRPNLTFSTLTVSNMSPEDSSIYLCSVAGFRNGYTFGSGTRLTVV.

This clone was observed a handful of times. This sample also contains other DNA sequences that code for the same CDR3. The rearrangement links TRBV5-1 to TRBJ2-5; D not certain. Trimming took 0 bases from V and 5 from J, leaving 5 bases between them. CDR1 SGHRS and CDR2 YFSETQ come from the germline V gene. This CDR3 has 12 amino acids. The CDR3 nucleotides read TGCGCCAGCAGCTTGGTGGGGGAGACCCAGTACTTC. Its translation is CASSLVGETQYF.

CDR3 nucleotides: TGTGCCACCAGCAGAGATGGCGGCAGTGAACCCTCCTACGAGCAGTACTTC. Its protein is CATSRDGGSEPSYEQYF. The chain employs TRBV15 and TRBJ2-7; D unclear. The CDR3 is 17 amino acids. Germline assignment: CDR1 LNHNV and CDR2 YYDKDF (reference sequence). V was pared by 0 bases and J by 0 bases, with 15 bases between.

Note on this clone: The sample carries other DNA sequences with the same CDR3. The chain uses TRBV25-1 and TRBJ2-7; D is perhaps TRBD2 (6 bases). Germline CDR1 MGHDK, CDR2 SYGVNS. Trimming shortened V by 4 bases and J by 0 bases, and 10 bases separated the two germline ends. This CDR3 has 14 residues. CDR3 amino acids: CASSGRGTSYEQYF. DNA of the CDR3: TGTGCCAGCAGTGGTCGGGGGACCTCCTACGAGCAGTACTTC.

The chain uses TRBV10-3 and TRBJ2-3; TRBD1 aligns across 10 bases. The V gene end was trimmed by 5 bases and the J gene end by 6 bases; junction bases not matched to a gene: 5. The CDR3 is made up of 14 amino acids. CDR1 is ENHRY and CDR2 is SYGVKD in the germline V gene. The CDR3 spells CAISPGTGADTQYF. In nucleotides, the CDR3 is TGTGCCATCAGTCCCGGGACAGGGGCGGATACGCAGTATTTT.

This clone was picked up a small number of times. The genes are TRBV5-1 and TRBJ2-1, with TRBD2 matching over 10 bases. Germline V lookup: CDR1 SGHRS, CDR2 YFSETQ. Trimming cost V 2 bases and J 6 bases; bases outside gene matches: 5. The CDR3 is made up of 15 amino acids. CDR3 sequence reads: CASSFTSGAVNEQFF. The CDR3 DNA is TGCGCCAGCAGCTTCACTAGCGGGGCTGTCAATGAGCAGTTCTTC.

This clone was found a few times. J is TRBJ2-5 and V is TRBV4-2; 9 bases match TRBD2. J was trimmed by 5 bases and V by 0 bases; bases with no gene match: 7. CDR1 and CDR2 (germline): LGHNA, YNFKEQ. This CDR3 is built from 16 residues. The CDR3: CASSQEGLAGMETQYF. The CDR3 bases are TGTGCCAGCAGCCAAGAGGGGCTAGCGGGGATGGAGACCCAGTACTTC.

The chain couples TRBV29-1 to TRBJ2-6; unclear D gene. With 1 base removed from V and 2 bases from J, the gap between germline ends came to 6 bases. The CDR3 runs to 14 residues. Germline values: CDR1 SQVTM, CDR2 ANQGSEA. The CDR3 loop reads CSVEGVTGANVLTF. CDR3 DNA: TGCAGCGTTGAAGGGGTCACTGGGGCCAACGTCCTGACTTTC.